This T cell receptor beta chain was obtained from a study of cytomegalovirus exposure and HLA in healthy donors. A remark on this clone: Its antigen remains unidentified.

Some clones are missing from TCRdb's copy, which holds only in-frame ones; the method was immunoSEQ multiplex PCR. The table includes approximately 170,000 clones, around 90% detected once. Trimming shortened V by 3 bases and J by 5 bases, and 15 bases separated the two germline ends. This CDR3 is built from 14 residues. Germline CDR1 is SGHNT and CDR2 is YYREEE (reference sequence). The study, taken as a whole, reports: First-cohort TCR clusters were later found to tend to co-occur in the approximately 120 validation repertoires. Most TCR sequences were rare, but some public TCRs occurred in many donors.

The source material was PBMCs. This TCR was recovered from a woman aged 18-29 years in good health and CMV-seropositive. The chain joins TRBV5-4 to TRBJ2-7; D is perhaps TRBD2 (5 bases). The CDR3 reads CASSSGPPGNEQYF. Here the CDR3 DNA reads TGTGCCAGCAGCTCAGGACCGCCGGGGAACGAGCAGTACTTC.